This T cell receptor (beta chain) originates from a study of T cells expressing NK-cell markers. 5'RACE template switching built TCR beta cDNA with unique molecular identifiers. TCRdb reprocessed the 5' RACE reads, keeping one entry per CDR3 protein, no DNA. The sample table includes roughly 420,000 distinct CDR3 sequences. Per the germline V gene, CDR1 is SGHRS and CDR2 is YFSETQ. This CDR3 is built from 14 residues. The receptor was isolated from a woman between 18 and 70 years old in good health. Sequencing was carried out using blood T cells: a sorted CD56 or NKG2C T cell subset, CD4+ or CD8+ T cells, or bulk PBMC T cells (not recorded which). The chain is built from TRBV5-1 and TRBJ2-3; TCRdb returns TRBD2, unconfirmable since there is no DNA. The chain's CDR3 is CASSRDWNTDTQYF.